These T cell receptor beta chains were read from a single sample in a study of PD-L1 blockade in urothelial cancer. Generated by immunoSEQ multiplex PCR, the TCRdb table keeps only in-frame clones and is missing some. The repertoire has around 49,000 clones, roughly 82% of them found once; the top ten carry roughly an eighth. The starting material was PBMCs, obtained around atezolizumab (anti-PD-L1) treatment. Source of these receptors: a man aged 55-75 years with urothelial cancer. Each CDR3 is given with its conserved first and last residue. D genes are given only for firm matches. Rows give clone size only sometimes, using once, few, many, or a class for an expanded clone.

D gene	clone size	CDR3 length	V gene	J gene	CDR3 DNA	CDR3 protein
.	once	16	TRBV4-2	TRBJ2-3	TGTGCCAGCAGCCAAGTGCGGGGATCACTCACAGATCCGCAGTATTTT	CASSQVRGSLTDPQYF
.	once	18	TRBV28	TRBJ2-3	TGTGCCAGCAGTCCCTCCCGGAGCGGGCCCACCCCCACAGATACGCAGTATTTT	CASSPSRSGPTPTDTQYF
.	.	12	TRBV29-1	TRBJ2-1	TGCAGCGTTTCCGCCTGGAGCGATGAGCAGTTCTTC	CSVSAWSDEQFF
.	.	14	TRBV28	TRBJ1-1	TGTGCCAGCACCCTTACAGGGACGGGCACTGAAGCTTTCTTT	CASTLTGTGTEAFF
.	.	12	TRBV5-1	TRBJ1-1	TGCGCCAGCAAAGAGGGGAACACTGAAGCTTTCTTT	CASKEGNTEAFF
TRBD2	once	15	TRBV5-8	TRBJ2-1	TGTGCCAGCAGCTTTGGGACTAGCGTCCACAATGAGCAGTTCTTC	CASSFGTSVHNEQFF
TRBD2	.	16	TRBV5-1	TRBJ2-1	TGCGCCAGCAGCGGGAGAGCGGGAGGGCCTTGGTATGAGCAGTTCTTC	CASSGRAGGPWYEQFF
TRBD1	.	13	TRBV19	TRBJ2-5	TGTGCCACTACGGGACAGGGTTGGGAGACCCAGTACTTC	CATTGQGWETQYF
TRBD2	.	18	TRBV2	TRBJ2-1	TGTGCCAGCACCGGGACTAACCCGCCCCACGTGCCTTACAATGAGCAGTTCTTC	CASTGTNPPHVPYNEQFF
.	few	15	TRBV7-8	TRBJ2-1	TGTGCCAGCAGCTCGACTAGAAGCTCCTACAATGAGCAGTTCTTC	CASSSTRSSYNEQFF
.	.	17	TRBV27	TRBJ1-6	TGTGCCAGCAGTTTGGCTACAGGGAGCTCCTATAATTCACCCCTCCACTTT	CASSLATGSSYNSPLHF
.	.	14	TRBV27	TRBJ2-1	TGTGCCAGCAGTTTAAAGTGGGAGTCGGCTGAGCAGTTCTTC	CASSLKWESAEQFF
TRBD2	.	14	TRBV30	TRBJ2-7	TGTGCCTCCTCCACTAGCGGGCGGACCTACGAGCAGTACTTC	CASSTSGRTYEQYF
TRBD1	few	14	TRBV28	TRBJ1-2	TGTGCCAGCAGTTACACAGGGGTCGACTATGGCTACACCTTC	CASSYTGVDYGYTF
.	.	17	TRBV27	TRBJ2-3	TGTGCCAGCAGTTTAGAAGGGGGTTACACTAGCACAGATACGCAGTATTTT	CASSLEGGYTSTDTQYF
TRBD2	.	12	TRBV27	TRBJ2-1	TGTGCCAGCAGTCCCCCGGGGGGAGGCAAGTTCTTC	CASSPPGGGKFF
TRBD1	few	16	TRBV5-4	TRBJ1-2	TGTGCCAGCAGCTTGGGAGACAGGGGGCAACGTGGTGGCTACACCTTC	CASSLGDRGQRGGYTF
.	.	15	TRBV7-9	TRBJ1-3	TGTGCCAGCAGCTTGGGAGGGGCCTCTGGAAACACCATATATTTT	CASSLGGASGNTIYF
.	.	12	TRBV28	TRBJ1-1	TGTGCCAGTGAGGCCAGGGCCCCTGAAGCTTTCTTT	CASEARAPEAFF
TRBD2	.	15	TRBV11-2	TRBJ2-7	TGTGCCAGCAGCCGACTAGCGGGAGGGCACTACGAGCAGTACTTC	CASSRLAGGHYEQYF
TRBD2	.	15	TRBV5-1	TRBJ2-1	TGCGCCAGCAGTCCCACTAGCGGGGGGAGAGATGAGCAGTTCTTC	CASSPTSGGRDEQFF
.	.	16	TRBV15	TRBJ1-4	TGTGCCACCAGCAGAGATTCGAGCAGGATTAATGAAAAACTGTTTTTT	CATSRDSSRINEKLFF
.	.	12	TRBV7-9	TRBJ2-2	TGTGCCAGCAGCTTAATCTCCGGGGAGCTGTTTTTT	CASSLISGELFF
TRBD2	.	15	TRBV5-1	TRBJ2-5	TGCGCCAGCACCGGACTAGCGGGAAGTGGGGAGACCCAGTACTTC	CASTGLAGSGETQYF
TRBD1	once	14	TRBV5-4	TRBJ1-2	TGTGCCAGCAGCCTACGACAGGGTTACTATGGCTACACCTTC	CASSLRQGYYGYTF
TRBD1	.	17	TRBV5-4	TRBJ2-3	TGTGCCAGCAGCCACAGGACAGGGGCGCCCTACACAGATACGCAGTATTTT	CASSHRTGAPYTDTQYF
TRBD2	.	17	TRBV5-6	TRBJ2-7	TGTGCCAGCAGCTTGGAGACTAGCGGGGACGCCTGGCACGAGCAGTACTTC	CASSLETSGDAWHEQYF
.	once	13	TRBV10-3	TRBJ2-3	TGTGCCATCAGTGAGTCAAAAGCAAGTACGCAGTATTTT	CAISESKASTQYF
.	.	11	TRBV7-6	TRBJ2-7	TGTGCCAGCAGCTTCGGGGAAGAGCAGTACTTC	CASSFGEEQYF
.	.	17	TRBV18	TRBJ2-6	TGTGCCAGCTCACCAAAAGACAGACACTCTGGGGCCAACGTCCTGACTTTC	CASSPKDRHSGANVLTF
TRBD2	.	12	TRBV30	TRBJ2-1	TGTGCCTGGAAGCGGGAGGGGAATGAGCAGTTCTTC	CAWKREGNEQFF
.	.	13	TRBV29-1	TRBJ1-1	TGCAGCGCCAGCCGCGGTGGGGCCACTGAAGCTTTCTTT	CSASRGGATEAFF
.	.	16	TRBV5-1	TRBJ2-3	TGCGCCAGCAGCTTGGGTGCGACAGCGATCACAGATACGCAGTATTTT	CASSLGATAITDTQYF
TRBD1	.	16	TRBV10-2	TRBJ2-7	TGCGCCAGCTCGGACAGGGGGAGTAAGTGGGCCTACGAGCAGTACTTC	CASSDRGSKWAYEQYF
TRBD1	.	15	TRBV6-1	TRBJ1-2	TGTGCCAGCAGTGAAGCAACGGACAGGGGCTATGGCTACACCTTC	CASSEATDRGYGYTF
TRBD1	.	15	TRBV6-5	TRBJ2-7	TGTGCCAGCAGTTACCCGTCCGGGACAGGGGGTGAGCAGTACTTC	CASSYPSGTGGEQYF
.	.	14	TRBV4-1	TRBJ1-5	TGCGCCAGCAGCCAAGTAGATAGCAATCAGCCCCAGCATTTT	CASSQVDSNQPQHF
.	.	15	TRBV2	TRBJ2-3	TGTGCCAGCAGTGCGACGGGAGCCCCTTCAGATACGCAGTATTTT	CASSATGAPSDTQYF
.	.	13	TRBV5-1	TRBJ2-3	TGCGCCAGCAACAGGGTGGGCACAGATACGCAGTATTTT	CASNRVGTDTQYF
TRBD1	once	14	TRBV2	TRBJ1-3	TGTGCCAGCAGTGCGGGACAGCGTGGAAACACCATATATTTT	CASSAGQRGNTIYF
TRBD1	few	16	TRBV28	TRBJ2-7	TGTGCCAGCAGTTCTCCACGGGACAGGGGAGCCTACGAGCAGTACTTC	CASSSPRDRGAYEQYF
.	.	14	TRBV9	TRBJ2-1	TGTGCCAGCACCCAGGGTGGCGGGGCGGATGAGCAGTTCTTC	CASTQGGGADEQFF
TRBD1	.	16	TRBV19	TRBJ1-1	TGTGCCAGTAGTGCCTCAACAGGGGGCTTGAACACTGAAGCTTTCTTT	CASSASTGGLNTEAFF
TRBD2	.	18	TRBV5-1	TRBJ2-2	TGCGCCAGCAGCCCCGGCCGACTAGCGGGGACCGGGACCGGGGAGCTGTTTTTT	CASSPGRLAGTGTGELFF
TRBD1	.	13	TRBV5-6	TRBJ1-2	TGTGCCAGCAGCCCGGGACAGAACTATGGCTACACCTTC	CASSPGQNYGYTF
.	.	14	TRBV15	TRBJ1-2	TGTGCCACCAGCAGGCTGGGGGGGATAGATGGCTACACCTTC	CATSRLGGIDGYTF
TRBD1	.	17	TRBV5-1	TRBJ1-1	TGCGCCAGCAGCTTCGGGACAGGTGGGGGGACGAGCACTGAAGCTTTCTTT	CASSFGTGGGTSTEAFF
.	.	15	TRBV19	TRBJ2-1	TGTGCCAGTAGTATAGCGGGGGGCCTCAACAATGAGCAGTTCTTC	CASSIAGGLNNEQFF
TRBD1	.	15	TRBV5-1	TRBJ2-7	TGCGCCAGCAGCTTGGCCGGGGACAGGGTCCACGAGCAGTACTTC	CASSLAGDRVHEQYF
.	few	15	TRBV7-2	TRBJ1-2	TGTGCCAGCAGCTTAGACTCCGGGGCGGGGGGTGGCTACACCTTC	CASSLDSGAGGGYTF
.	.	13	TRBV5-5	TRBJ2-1	TGTGCCAGCAGCTGGTTTGAGTCCAATGAGCAGTTCTTC	CASSWFESNEQFF